This is a list of T cell receptor beta chains from one sample in a study of OX40 agonist ivuxolimab in advanced cancers. Profiled with immunoSEQ multiplex PCR; TCRdb holds only in-frame clones, not every one. The sample holds some 44,000 clones, roughly 86% seen once. Sequencing used CD4+ or CD8+ T cells sorted from blood, obtained in a trial of the OX40 agonist ivuxolimab. The receptors here all came from an adult with an advanced solid tumor such as melanoma, head and neck, liver or kidney cancer. Both conserved end residues are part of each CDR3. A D gene is named only where the DNA matches it firmly. Expanded clones are given a class, and other clones once, few, many or no size at all.

TRBJ2-2,once,.,TRBV11-1,TGTGCCAGCAGTTCCCAGGGTGTTGGCACCGGGGAGCTGTTTTTT,CASSSQGVGTGELFF
TRBJ1-1,few,.,TRBV29-1,TGCAGCGTTGTCAGTTACCGTAAGGGAAGGAACACTGAAGCTTTCTTT,CSVVSYRKGRNTEAFF
TRBJ2-2,.,.,TRBV6-5,TGTGCCAGCAGTACTGAAACAGCCTCGGACGGGGAGCTGTTTTTT,CASSTETASDGELFF
TRBJ2-3,.,TRBD2,TRBV7-9,TGTGCCAGCAGCTTCCGACTAGCGGGGGAGAGCACAGATACGCAGTATTTT,CASSFRLAGESTDTQYF
TRBJ2-1,once,TRBD2,TRBV4-3,TGCGCCAGCAGCCAAGAAACTAGCGGGGGGGCGGAGCAGTTCTTC,CASSQETSGGAEQFF
TRBJ1-1,.,.,TRBV28,TGTGCCAGCAGTTCAGGGTGGGAATGGCTGCACACTGAAGCTTTCTTT,CASSSGWEWLHTEAFF
TRBJ1-4,.,.,TRBV28,TGTGCCAGCAGTTCCCCCCTTGGGGTTAATGAAAAACTGTTTTTT,CASSSPLGVNEKLFF
TRBJ2-5,.,TRBD2,TRBV15,TGTGCCACCAGCAGAGGCGGCCTAGCGGGAGAGACCCAGTACTTC,CATSRGGLAGETQYF
TRBJ2-1,.,TRBD2,TRBV4-1,TGCGCCAGCAGCCAAGTACCGGGACTAGCGCCACCCTACAATGAGCAGTTCTTC,CASSQVPGLAPPYNEQFF
TRBJ2-5,.,.,TRBV27,TGTGCCAGCAGAGGGACCCAGTACTTC,CASRGTQYF
TRBJ2-5,.,TRBD2,TRBV27,TGTGCCAGCAGTCCATGGACTAGCGGGGCAGAGACCCAGTACTTC,CASSPWTSGAETQYF
TRBJ2-3,.,.,TRBV2,TGTGCCAGCAGTGAGAGCACAGATACGCAGTATTTT,CASSESTDTQYF
TRBJ1-1,.,.,TRBV28,TGTGCCAGCAGTTCGATACAGAGGAACACTGAAGCTTTCTTT,CASSSIQRNTEAFF
TRBJ1-1,.,.,TRBV7-8,TGTGCCAGCAGCTTAGCGCACAGAGGTCTGAACACTGAAGCTTTCTTT,CASSLAHRGLNTEAFF
TRBJ1-3,.,.,TRBV10-3,TGTGCCATCATGGCCTCCTCTGGAAACACCATATATTTT,CAIMASSGNTIYF
TRBJ2-2,.,TRBD2,TRBV5-1,TGCGCCAGCAGCTTGGGACTAGCGGGGCCATCAGGGACCGGGGAGCTGTTTTTT,CASSLGLAGPSGTGELFF
TRBJ2-3,.,.,TRBV7-9,TGTGCCAGCAGCTTATGGGCTGGCACAGATACGCAGTATTTT,CASSLWAGTDTQYF
TRBJ1-6,.,.,TRBV2,TGTGCCAGCGGGCAGGGAGGTAATTCACCCCTCCACTTT,CASGQGGNSPLHF
TRBJ1-2,.,.,TRBV27,TGTGCCAGCAGTTTGGGGTCGATGGGAGGCTACACCTTC,CASSLGSMGGYTF
TRBJ1-3,.,.,TRBV5-1,TGCGCCAGCAGCAGAAGTCCAATGGATCCTGGAAACACCATATATTTT,CASSRSPMDPGNTIYF
TRBJ1-1,.,TRBD1,TRBV7-9,TGTGCCAGCAGCTTAGAAACAGGGGGCCCCACTGAAGCTTTCTTT,CASSLETGGPTEAFF
TRBJ1-2,.,.,TRBV10-3,TGTGCCATCAGTGAGTCCGGGCCGACAATTAGTTATGGCTACACCTTC,CAISESGPTISYGYTF
TRBJ2-1,.,.,TRBV4-1,TGCGCCAGCAGCCAAGCCCACGAGCAGTTCTTC,CASSQAHEQFF
TRBJ1-2,.,TRBD1,TRBV28,TGTGCCAGCAGTTTATGGAGTTTGGGGACAGGGGAACACGGCTACACCTTC,CASSLWSLGTGEHGYTF
TRBJ2-7,.,.,TRBV27,TGTGCCAGCAGTTGGGGCAGGGGTTACGAGCAGTACTTC,CASSWGRGYEQYF
TRBJ2-7,.,TRBD1,TRBV7-2,TGTGCCAGCAGAAGACAGGGGACCGAGCAGTACTTC,CASRRQGTEQYF
TRBJ1-1,few,.,TRBV7-9,TGTGCCAGCAGGCATAGAGGCGGGGGAAACACTGAAGCTTTCTTT,CASRHRGGGNTEAFF
TRBJ2-1,once,.,TRBV7-3,TGTGCCAGCAGCCCCTCCGGGGGTATCGATGAGCAGTTCTTC,CASSPSGGIDEQFF
TRBJ2-7,.,.,TRBV19,TGTGCCACCCGGACAGATTCCTCCTACGAGCAGTACTTC,CATRTDSSYEQYF
TRBJ2-3,.,.,TRBV6-5,TGTGCCAGCAGTTACCTTCCTAGCACAGATACGCAGTATTTT,CASSYLPSTDTQYF
TRBJ2-2,.,.,TRBV11-1,TGTGCCAGCAGCTTCGGGACCAACACCGGGGAGCTGTTTTTT,CASSFGTNTGELFF
TRBJ2-3,.,TRBD2,TRBV10-3,TGTGCCATCAAGACTAGCTCCCTTAGCACAGATACGCAGTATTTT,CAIKTSSLSTDTQYF
TRBJ2-5,once,.,TRBV7-7,TGTGCCAGCAGCTCTAGTGGGACCAGGGAGACCCAGTACTTC,CASSSSGTRETQYF
TRBJ2-7,.,TRBD2,TRBV2,TGTGCCAGCAAAGCGGGGGGCCTAGAGCAGTACTTC,CASKAGGLEQYF
TRBJ2-1,.,TRBD2,TRBV9,TGTGCCAGCTCCAGAAGCGGGGGCAGGTACAATGAGCAGTTCTTC,CASSRSGGRYNEQFF
TRBJ1-5,few,.,TRBV29-1,TGCAGCGTTGAAGTTGCCCCCTATGTCCAGCATTTT,CSVEVAPYVQHF
TRBJ2-1,.,.,TRBV21-1,TGTGCCAGCCCGAGGGAAGGGAGCTCCTACAATGAGCAGTTCTTC,CASPREGSSYNEQFF
TRBJ1-4,.,.,TRBV19,TGTGCCAGTAGTACCCCCGGGGACACACTTAATGAAAAACTGTTTTTT,CASSTPGDTLNEKLFF
TRBJ2-1,.,TRBD2,TRBV5-8,TGTGCCAGCAGTCGACGACTAGCGGGCGCTCAGCAGTTCTTC,CASSRRLAGAQQFF
TRBJ2-3,.,TRBD2,TRBV29-1,TGCAGCGCGATTCCCGGGACTAGCGCAGATACGCAGTATTTT,CSAIPGTSADTQYF
TRBJ1-1,.,.,TRBV2,TGTGCCAGCAGTGAGGTGGGGGCCACTGAAGCTTTCTTT,CASSEVGATEAFF
TRBJ2-2,.,.,TRBV21-1,TGTGCCAGCAGCAAAGGATCATCGCGGGAGGGGAACACCGGGGAGCTGTTTTTT,CASSKGSSREGNTGELFF
TRBJ1-6,.,.,TRBV25-1,TGTGCCAGCAGTGTGGCGTCGAATTCACCCCTCCACTTT,CASSVASNSPLHF
TRBJ1-3,.,TRBD1,TRBV6-5,TGTGCCAGCAAACAGGGGGCGAGAAACACCATATATTTT,CASKQGARNTIYF
TRBJ2-5,.,TRBD1,TRBV18,TGTGCCAGCTCACCAACACAGGGGAATCAAGAGACCCAGTACTTC,CASSPTQGNQETQYF
TRBJ1-1,.,.,TRBV6-5,TGTGCCAGCAGCTCTTACGGGGCATCGAACACTGAAGCTTTCTTT,CASSSYGASNTEAFF
TRBJ1-4,.,.,TRBV28,TGTGCCAGCAGTCCCCTCTTAGGAAAACTGTTTTTT,CASSPLLGKLFF
TRBJ2-3,.,.,TRBV7-9,TGTGCCAGCAGCTTAAAGGCTTCCGGCTTCACAGATACGCAGTATTTT,CASSLKASGFTDTQYF
TRBJ2-7,.,.,TRBV12-5,TGTGCTAGTGGTCCGAGAATTATTATCAGAAGTTACGAGCAGTACTTC,CASGPRIIIRSYEQYF
TRBJ1-6,.,TRBD1,TRBV27,TGTGCCAGCAGTCCGCAGGGACAGGCCTATAATTCACCCCTCCACTTT,CASSPQGQAYNSPLHF